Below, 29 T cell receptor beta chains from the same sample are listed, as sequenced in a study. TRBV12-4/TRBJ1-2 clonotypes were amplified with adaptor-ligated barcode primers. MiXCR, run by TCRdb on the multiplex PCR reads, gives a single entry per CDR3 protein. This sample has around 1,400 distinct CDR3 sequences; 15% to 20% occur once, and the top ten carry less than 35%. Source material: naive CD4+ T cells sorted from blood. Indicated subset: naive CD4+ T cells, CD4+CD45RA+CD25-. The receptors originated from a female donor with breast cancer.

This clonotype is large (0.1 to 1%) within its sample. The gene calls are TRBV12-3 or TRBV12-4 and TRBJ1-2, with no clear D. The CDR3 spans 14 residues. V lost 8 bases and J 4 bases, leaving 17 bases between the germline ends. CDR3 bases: TGTGCCAGCGCCCGACCTCGGCAGGCCTATGGCTACACCTTC. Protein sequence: CASARPRQAYGYTF.

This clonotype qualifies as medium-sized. In DNA, the CDR3 is TGTGCCAGCAGTTTGGTAACAGGCGGTGGCTACACCTTC. Translation: CASSLVTGGGYTF. This chain connects TRBV12-3 or TRBV12-4 to TRBJ1-2; maybe TRBD1 (5 bases). This CDR3 has 13 residues. V gave up 3 bases and J gave up 7 bases, with 12 bases separating them.

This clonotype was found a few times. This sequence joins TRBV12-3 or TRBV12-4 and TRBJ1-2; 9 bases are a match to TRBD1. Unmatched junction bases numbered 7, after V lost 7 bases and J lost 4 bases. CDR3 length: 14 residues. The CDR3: CASNPGQGTYGYTF. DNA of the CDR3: TGTGCCAGCAATCCGGGACAGGGAACCTATGGCTACACCTTC.

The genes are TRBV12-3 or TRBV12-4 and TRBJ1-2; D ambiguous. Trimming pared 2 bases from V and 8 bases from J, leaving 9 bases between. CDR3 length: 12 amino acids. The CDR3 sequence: CASSLSRLGYTF. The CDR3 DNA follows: TGTGCCAGCAGTTTATCCAGACTCGGCTACACCTTC.

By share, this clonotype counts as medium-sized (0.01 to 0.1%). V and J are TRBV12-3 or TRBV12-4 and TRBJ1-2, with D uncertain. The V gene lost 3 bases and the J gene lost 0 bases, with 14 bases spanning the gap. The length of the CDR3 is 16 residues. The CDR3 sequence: CASSFGMTPANYGYTF. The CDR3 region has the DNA TGTGCCAGCAGTTTTGGTATGACACCAGCTAACTATGGCTACACCTTC.

The CDR3 here is CASGRQGYGYTF. In nucleotides, the CDR3 is TGTGCCAGCGGTCGACAGGGGTATGGCTACACCTTC. The V gene is TRBV12-3 or TRBV12-4, the J gene TRBJ1-2; 8 bases align to TRBD1. Trimming at V came to 8 bases and at J to 5 bases, leaving 4 bases not matched to a gene. The length of the CDR3 is 12 residues.

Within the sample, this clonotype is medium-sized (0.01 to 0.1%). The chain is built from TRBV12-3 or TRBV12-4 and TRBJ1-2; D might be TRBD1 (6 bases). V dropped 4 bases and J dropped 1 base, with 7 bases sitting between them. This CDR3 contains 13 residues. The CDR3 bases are TGTGCCAGCAGTTGGACAGTTAACTATGGCTACACCTTC. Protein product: CASSWTVNYGYTF.

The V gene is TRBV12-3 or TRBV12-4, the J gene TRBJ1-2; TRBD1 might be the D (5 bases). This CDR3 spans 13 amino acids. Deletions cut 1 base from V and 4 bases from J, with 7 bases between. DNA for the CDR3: TGTGCCAGCAGTTTAGACAGGTCCTATGGCTACACCTTC. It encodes CASSLDRSYGYTF.

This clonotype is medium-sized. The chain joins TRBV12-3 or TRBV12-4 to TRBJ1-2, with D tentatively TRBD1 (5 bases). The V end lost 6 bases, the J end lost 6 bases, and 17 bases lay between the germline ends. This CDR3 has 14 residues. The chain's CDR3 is CASSREIGTHGYTF. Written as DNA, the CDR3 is TGTGCCAGCAGCCGAGAGATTGGGACCCATGGCTACACCTTC.

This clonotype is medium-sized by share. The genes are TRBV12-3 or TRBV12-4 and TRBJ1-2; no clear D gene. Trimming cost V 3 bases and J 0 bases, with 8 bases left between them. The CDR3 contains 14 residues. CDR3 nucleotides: TGTGCCAGCAGTTTTAGCCCGGCTAACTATGGCTACACCTTC. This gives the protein CASSFSPANYGYTF.

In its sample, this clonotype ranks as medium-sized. CDR3 sequence (DNA): TGTGCCAGCACCCCATCGGGGACCTATGGCTACACCTTC. This translates into CASTPSGTYGYTF. This sequence joins TRBV12-3 or TRBV12-4 and TRBJ1-2, with D possibly matching TRBD1 (5 bases). The CDR3 loop spans 13 amino acids. Trimming shortened V by 7 bases and J by 4 bases, and 13 bases separated the two germline ends.

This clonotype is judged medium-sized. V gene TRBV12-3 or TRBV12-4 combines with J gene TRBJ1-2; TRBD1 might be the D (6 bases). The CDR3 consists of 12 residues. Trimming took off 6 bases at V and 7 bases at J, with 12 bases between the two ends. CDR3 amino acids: CASRITGLGYTF. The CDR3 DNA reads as TGTGCCAGCAGGATAACAGGGCTTGGCTACACCTTC.

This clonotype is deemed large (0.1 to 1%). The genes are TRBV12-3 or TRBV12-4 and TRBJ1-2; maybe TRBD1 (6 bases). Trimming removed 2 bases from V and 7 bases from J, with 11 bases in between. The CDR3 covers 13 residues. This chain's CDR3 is CASSLRTELGYTF. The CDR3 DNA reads TGTGCCAGCAGTTTAAGGACAGAGCTTGGCTACACCTTC.

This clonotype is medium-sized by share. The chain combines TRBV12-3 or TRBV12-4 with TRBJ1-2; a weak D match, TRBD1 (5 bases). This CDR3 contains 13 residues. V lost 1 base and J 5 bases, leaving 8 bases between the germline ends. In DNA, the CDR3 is TGTGCCAGCAGTTTAGTCAGGGAGTATGGCTACACCTTC. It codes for CASSLVREYGYTF.

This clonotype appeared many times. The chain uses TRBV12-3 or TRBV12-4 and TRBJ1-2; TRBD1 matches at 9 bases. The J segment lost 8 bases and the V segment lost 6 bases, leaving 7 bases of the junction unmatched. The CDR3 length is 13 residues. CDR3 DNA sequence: TGTGCCAGCAGCCCGGGACAGGGCGAAGGCTACACCTTC. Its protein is CASSPGQGEGYTF.

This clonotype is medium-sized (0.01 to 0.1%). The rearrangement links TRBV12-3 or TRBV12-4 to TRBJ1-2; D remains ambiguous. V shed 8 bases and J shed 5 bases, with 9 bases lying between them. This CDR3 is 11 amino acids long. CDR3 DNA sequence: TGTGCCAGCCAACAAAGTTATGGCTACACCTTC. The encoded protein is CASQQSYGYTF.

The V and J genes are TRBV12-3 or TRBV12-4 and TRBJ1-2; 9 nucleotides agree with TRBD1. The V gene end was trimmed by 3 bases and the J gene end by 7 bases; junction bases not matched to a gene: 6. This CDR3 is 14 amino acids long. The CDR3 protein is CASSLGQGGRGYTF. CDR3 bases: TGTGCCAGCAGTTTGGGACAGGGAGGACGTGGCTACACCTTC.

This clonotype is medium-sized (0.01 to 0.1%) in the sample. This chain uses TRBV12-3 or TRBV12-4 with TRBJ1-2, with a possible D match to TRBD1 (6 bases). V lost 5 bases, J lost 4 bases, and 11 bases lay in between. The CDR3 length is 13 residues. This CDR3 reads CASSQRTAYGYTF. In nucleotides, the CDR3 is TGTGCCAGCAGTCAACGGACAGCCTATGGCTACACCTTC.

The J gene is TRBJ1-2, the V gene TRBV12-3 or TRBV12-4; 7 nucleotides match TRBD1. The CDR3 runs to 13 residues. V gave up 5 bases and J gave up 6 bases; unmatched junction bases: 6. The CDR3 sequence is CASSKDRIHGYTF. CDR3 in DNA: TGTGCCAGCAGTAAGGACAGGATACATGGCTACACCTTC.

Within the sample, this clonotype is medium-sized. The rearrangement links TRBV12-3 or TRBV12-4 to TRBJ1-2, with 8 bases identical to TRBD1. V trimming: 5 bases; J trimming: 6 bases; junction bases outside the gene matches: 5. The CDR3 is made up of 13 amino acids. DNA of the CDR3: TGTGCCAGCAGTAAGGACAGGGTGGATGGCTACACCTTC. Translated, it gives CASSKDRVDGYTF.

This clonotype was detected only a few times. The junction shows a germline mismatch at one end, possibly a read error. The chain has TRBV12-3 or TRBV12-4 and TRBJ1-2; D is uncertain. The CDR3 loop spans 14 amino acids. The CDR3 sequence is CASSLARTGYGYTF. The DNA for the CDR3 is TGTGCCAGCAGCTTAGCGCGGACCGGCTATGGCTACACCTTC.

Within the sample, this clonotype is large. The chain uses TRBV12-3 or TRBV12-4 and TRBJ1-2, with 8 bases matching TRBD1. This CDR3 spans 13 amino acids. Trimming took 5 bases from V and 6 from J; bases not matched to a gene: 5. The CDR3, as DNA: TGTGCCAGCAGTCGTGACAGGGGAGATGGCTACACCTTC. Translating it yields CASSRDRGDGYTF.

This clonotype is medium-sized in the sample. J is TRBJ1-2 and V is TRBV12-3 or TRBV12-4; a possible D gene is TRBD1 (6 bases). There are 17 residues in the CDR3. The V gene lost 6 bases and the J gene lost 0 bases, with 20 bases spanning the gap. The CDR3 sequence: CASSRDPTGIANYGYTF. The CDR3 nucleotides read TGTGCCAGCAGCCGAGACCCCACAGGGATAGCTAACTATGGCTACACCTTC.

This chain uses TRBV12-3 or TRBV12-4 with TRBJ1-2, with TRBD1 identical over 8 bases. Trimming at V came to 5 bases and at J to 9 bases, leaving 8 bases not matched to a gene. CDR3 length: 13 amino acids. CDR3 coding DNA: TGTGCCAGCAGTCCGCCGGGACAGGCCAGCTACACCTTC. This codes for CASSPPGQASYTF.

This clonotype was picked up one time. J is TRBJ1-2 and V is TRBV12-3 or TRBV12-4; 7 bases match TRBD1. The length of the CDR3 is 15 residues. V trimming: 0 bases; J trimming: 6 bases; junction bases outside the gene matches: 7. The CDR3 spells CASSLAGDRVDGYTF. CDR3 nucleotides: TGTGCCAGCAGTTTAGCAGGAGACAGGGTTGATGGCTACACCTTC.

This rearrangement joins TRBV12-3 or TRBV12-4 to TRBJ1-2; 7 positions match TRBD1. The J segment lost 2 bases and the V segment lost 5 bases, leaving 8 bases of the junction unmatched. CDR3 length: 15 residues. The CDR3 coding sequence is TGTGCCAGCAGTGTCTTTGGACAGGCAAACTATGGCTACACCTTC. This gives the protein CASSVFGQANYGYTF.

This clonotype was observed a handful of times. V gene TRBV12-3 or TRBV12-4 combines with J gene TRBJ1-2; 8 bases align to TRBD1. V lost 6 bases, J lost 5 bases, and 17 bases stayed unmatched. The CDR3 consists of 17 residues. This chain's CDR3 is CASSRLGFRDRSYGYTF. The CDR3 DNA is TGTGCCAGCAGCCGACTAGGGTTCCGGGACAGGTCGTATGGCTACACCTTC.

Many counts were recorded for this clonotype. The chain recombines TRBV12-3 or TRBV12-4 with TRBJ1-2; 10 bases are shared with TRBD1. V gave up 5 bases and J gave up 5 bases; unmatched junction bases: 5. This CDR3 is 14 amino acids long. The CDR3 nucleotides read TGTGCCAGCAGTGGACAGGGACAGGGGTATGGCTACACCTTC. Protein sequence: CASSGQGQGYGYTF.

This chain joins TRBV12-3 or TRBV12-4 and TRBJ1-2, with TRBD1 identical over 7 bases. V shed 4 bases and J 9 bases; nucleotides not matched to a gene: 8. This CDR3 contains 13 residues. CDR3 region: CASSSGQAWRYTF. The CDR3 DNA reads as TGTGCCAGCAGTTCTGGACAGGCCTGGCGCTACACCTTC.